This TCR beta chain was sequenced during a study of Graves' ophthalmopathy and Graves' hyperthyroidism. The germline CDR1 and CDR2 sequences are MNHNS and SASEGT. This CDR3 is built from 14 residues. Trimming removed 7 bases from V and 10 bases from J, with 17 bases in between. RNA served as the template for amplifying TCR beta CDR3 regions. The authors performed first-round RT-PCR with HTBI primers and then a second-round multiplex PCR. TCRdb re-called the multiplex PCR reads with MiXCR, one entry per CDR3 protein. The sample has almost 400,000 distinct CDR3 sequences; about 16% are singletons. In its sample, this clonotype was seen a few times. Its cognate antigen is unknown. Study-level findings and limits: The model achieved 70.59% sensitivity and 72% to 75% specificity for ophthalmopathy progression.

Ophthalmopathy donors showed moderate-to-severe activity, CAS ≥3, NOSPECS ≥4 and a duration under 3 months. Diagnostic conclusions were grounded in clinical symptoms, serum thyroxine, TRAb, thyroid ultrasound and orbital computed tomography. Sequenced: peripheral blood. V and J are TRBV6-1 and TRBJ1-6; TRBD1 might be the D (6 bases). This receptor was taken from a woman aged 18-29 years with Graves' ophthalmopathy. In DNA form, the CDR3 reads TGTGCCAGCACCGTCGGGGCAGGGGCCTCACCCCTCCACTTT. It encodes CASTVGAGASPLHF.